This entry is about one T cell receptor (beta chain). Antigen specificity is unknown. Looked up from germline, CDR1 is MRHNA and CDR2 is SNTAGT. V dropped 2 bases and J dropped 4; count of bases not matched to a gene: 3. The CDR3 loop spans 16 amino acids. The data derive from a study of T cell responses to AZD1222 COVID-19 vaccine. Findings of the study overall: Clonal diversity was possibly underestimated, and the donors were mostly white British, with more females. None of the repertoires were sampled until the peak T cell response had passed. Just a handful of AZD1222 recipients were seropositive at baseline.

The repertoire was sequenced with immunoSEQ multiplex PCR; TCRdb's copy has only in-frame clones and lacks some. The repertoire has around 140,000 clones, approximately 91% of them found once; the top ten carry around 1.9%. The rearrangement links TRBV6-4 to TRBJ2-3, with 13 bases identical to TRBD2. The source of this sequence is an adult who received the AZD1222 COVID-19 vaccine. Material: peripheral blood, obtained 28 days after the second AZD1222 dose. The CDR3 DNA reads TGTGCCAGCAGTGACACTAGCGGGGGGGCCCCAGATACGCAGTATTTT. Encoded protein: CASSDTSGGAPDTQYF.